This T cell receptor beta chain was recovered during a study of beta chain features in type 1 diabetes. Overall study results and limits: Type 1 diabetes patients had moderately but significantly shorter TCRB CDR3s in all four CD4+ subsets. Possibly, sequencing cDNA over-represented cells that had high TCR expression levels.

Cells sorted by CD45RO/CCR7/CD25/CD127/CD95/CD27 comprised CD4+ naive, central memory, regulatory and stem cell-like memory cells. Reverse transcription of all isolated RNA meant that expressed TCRB transcripts were sequenced. TCRdb keeps only in-frame clones here, not all; method: immunoSEQ multiplex PCR. The sample yields around 500,000 clones, around 30% seen once. The CDR3 extends over 13 amino acids. The germline gives CDR1 SQVTM, CDR2 ANQGSEA. With V trimmed by 6 bases and J by 3 bases, 3 bases remained unmatched. In its sample, this clone was seen a few times. What it binds is unknown. The chain recombines TRBV29-1 with TRBJ1-4; 8 nucleotides agree with TRBD1. The sequence derives from a young man in good health. Sequencing was done on a sample of naive CD4+ T cells from blood. The CDR3 DNA sequence: TGCAGCGTCGACAGGGGTGCTAATGAAAAACTGTTTTTT. Encoded protein: CSVDRGANEKLFF.